The next 21 T cell receptor beta chains were all read from a single sample in a study of shared clonotypes between healthy human individuals. Generated by immunoSEQ multiplex PCR, the TCRdb table keeps only in-frame clones and is missing some. The table lists fewer than 500,000 clones, almost 80% of them singletons. The sequenced sample consisted of PBMCs. These receptors were collected from a woman aged 40 to 50 in good health. Some clones in this sample may be carry-over from other donors' samples.

This rearrangement joins TRBV18 to TRBJ2-2; D gene ambiguous. Germline lookup yields CDR1 KGHSH and CDR2 LQKENI. This CDR3 comprises 14 residues. V was shortened by 1 base and J by 6 bases, with 9 bases between the two germline ends. The CDR3 sequence: CASSPQELAGELFF. CDR3 DNA sequence: TGTGCCAGCTCACCACAAGAACTGGCCGGGGAGCTGTTTTTT.

The rearrangement links TRBV6-5 to TRBJ2-7; D gene uncertain. V was pared by 2 bases and J by 5 bases, with 10 bases between. The CDR3 is 13 amino acids. The germline V gene encodes CDR1 MNHEY and CDR2 SVGAGI. CDR3 in amino acids: CASSYGAANEQYF. In nucleotides, the CDR3 is TGTGCCAGCAGTTACGGAGCCGCCAACGAGCAGTACTTC.

This chain connects TRBV27 to TRBJ2-2; D is perhaps TRBD1 (6 bases). The CDR3 consists of 15 residues. V lost 10 bases and J lost 4, with 19 bases in between. Germline V gene lookup returns CDR1 MNHEY and CDR2 SMNVEV (reference sequence). CDR3 DNA: TGTGCCACCAGATACAACAGGGACGGCACCGGGGAGCTGTTTTTT. This encodes CATRYNRDGTGELFF.

This sequence joins TRBV11-2 and TRBJ1-1; the D is unclear. Germline lookup yields CDR1 SGHAT and CDR2 FQNNGV. Trimming took 5 bases from V and 10 from J, leaving 17 bases between them. The CDR3 is made up of 13 amino acids. The CDR3 nucleotides read TGTGCCAGCAGCCACGGAACTCCTGCTGTAGCTTTCTTT. This codes for CASSHGTPAVAFF.

This rearrangement joins TRBV4-2 to TRBJ1-4; no reliable D call. The CDR3 extends over 14 amino acids. Deletions cut 3 bases from V and 7 bases from J, with 12 bases between. Per germline, CDR1 LGHNA and CDR2 YNFKEQ. The CDR3: CASSQGRVAEKLFF. For the CDR3, the DNA is TGTGCCAGCAGCCAGGGTCGGGTGGCTGAAAAACTGTTTTTT.

V is TRBV11-2 and J is TRBJ2-3; 14 nucleotides line up with TRBD2. The germline V gene has CDR1 SGHAT and CDR2 FQNNGV. The CDR3 covers 16 residues. V dropped 6 bases and J dropped 3; count of bases not matched to a gene: 5. The CDR3 protein is CASRSGLAGVTDTQYF. In nucleotides, the CDR3 is TGTGCCAGCAGGTCGGGACTAGCGGGAGTGACAGATACGCAGTATTTT.

The chain has TRBV5-4 and TRBJ1-4; 9 bases are a match to TRBD1. J gave up 7 bases and V 4 bases, and 8 bases lay outside the gene matches. CDR1 and CDR2 from the germline V gene are SGHNT and YYREEE (reference sequence). The CDR3 extends over 15 amino acids. DNA of the CDR3: TGTGCCAGCAGCCCGGACAGGGGAGGGGGTGAAAAACTGTTTTTT. Translating it yields CASSPDRGGGEKLFF.

This chain joins TRBV6-6 and TRBJ1-4, with D possibly matching TRBD1 (5 bases). CDR3 length equals 13 residues. The germline V gene encodes CDR1 MNHNY and CDR2 SVGAGI (reference sequence). V lost 8 bases, J lost 7 bases, and 14 bases lay in between. CDR3 residues: CASVGENGEKLFF. The CDR3 DNA follows: TGTGCCAGCGTAGGGGAGAACGGTGAAAAACTGTTTTTT.

V gene TRBV5-1 combines with J gene TRBJ1-4; a weak D match, TRBD1 (5 bases). CDR1 is SGHRS and CDR2 is YFSETQ in the germline V gene. CDR3 length: 14 residues. Trimming removed 4 bases at V and 4 bases at J, with 11 bases between. The CDR3 here is CASSLTVNNEKLFF. The CDR3 DNA reads as TGCGCCAGCAGCCTGACAGTAAATAATGAAAAACTGTTTTTT.

This clone was seen a handful of times. The chain employs TRBV19 and TRBJ2-7; perhaps TRBD2 as D (5 bases). This CDR3 spans 14 amino acids. Trimming took 5 bases from V and 7 from J, leaving 18 bases between them. Germline CDR1 and CDR2: LNHDA and SQIVND (reference sequence). CDR3 nucleotides: TGTGCCAGTAGTTCCCAGACTACCTCGGGGGAGCAGTACTTC. Protein sequence: CASSSQTTSGEQYF.

This sequence joins TRBV29-1 and TRBJ2-3; D possibly corresponds to TRBD2 (5 bases). The germline gives CDR1 SQVTM, CDR2 ANQGSEA. Trimming removed 6 bases at V and 1 base at J, with 17 bases between. The CDR3 has 15 residues. The CDR3 nucleotides are TGCAGCGTACCAATAGGGAGCGGTGGCACAGATACGCAGTATTTT. This sequence encodes CSVPIGSGGTDTQYF.

The chain recombines TRBV6-5 with TRBJ1-2, with D hard to call. The V and J ends lost 7 bases and 3 bases respectively, with 9 bases between them. The germline CDR1 and CDR2 sequences are MNHEY and SVGAGI. This CDR3 has 12 residues. The CDR3, as DNA: TGTGCCAGCAAGACGCAGTACTATGGCTACACCTTC. As protein: CASKTQYYGYTF.

The genes are TRBV5-4 and TRBJ2-2; possible D gene TRBD2, 6 bases. Germline V gene sequence: CDR1 SGHNT, CDR2 YYREEE (reference sequence). CDR3 length equals 16 residues. V was trimmed by 5 bases and J by 0 bases, leaving 14 bases between them. The chain's CDR3 is CASSSGTPANTGELFF. CDR3 sequence (DNA): TGTGCCAGCAGTTCCGGGACTCCTGCGAACACCGGGGAGCTGTTTTTT.

This sequence joins TRBV19 and TRBJ2-7; D may match TRBD1 or TRBD2 (5 bases each). Germline V CDR1 and CDR2: LNHDA, SQIVND (reference sequence). Trimming took 1 base from V and 6 from J, leaving 10 bases between them. This CDR3 spans 13 amino acids. The CDR3 nucleotides read TGTGCCAGTAGTATAGCCAGGGAGCGCGAGCAGTACTTC. It translates to CASSIAREREQYF.

This chain joins TRBV19 and TRBJ2-7; 9 nucleotides align to TRBD2. Trimming cost V 6 bases and J 0 bases; bases outside gene matches: 6. This CDR3 is 15 amino acids long. Looked up from germline, CDR1 is LNHDA and CDR2 is SQIVND (reference sequence). DNA of the CDR3: TGTGCCAGTAGCTCTATTAGCGGGAGCTCCTACGAGCAGTACTTC. Translating gives CASSSISGSSYEQYF.

This clone was recorded at least ten times. The V and J genes are TRBV2 and TRBJ2-3, with no clear D. CDR3 length: 14 residues. CDR1 SNHLY and CDR2 FYNNEI come from the germline V gene. Trimming stripped 0 bases from V and 0 bases from J, with 4 bases between. The CDR3 DNA reads as TGTGCCAGCAGTGAAGCGACTAGCACAGATACGCAGTATTTT. This encodes CASSEATSTDTQYF.

This clone was observed a single time. The V gene is TRBV9, the J gene TRBJ1-2; possible D gene TRBD1, 5 bases. V was shortened by 2 bases and J by 6 bases, with 20 bases between the two germline ends. CDR1 and CDR2 from the germline V gene are SGDLS and YYNGEE. The CDR3 sequence is 16 residues long. The CDR3: CASSVRGGDYYDGYTF. Written as DNA, the CDR3 is TGTGCCAGCAGCGTGAGGGGTGGGGACTACTACGATGGCTACACCTTC.

This chain uses TRBV5-4 with TRBJ2-7, with 9 nucleotides matching TRBD1. The CDR3 has 15 amino acids. Looked up from germline, CDR1 is SGHNT and CDR2 is YYREEE (reference sequence). V was clipped by 4 bases and J by 4 bases; unmatched bases: 9. This CDR3 reads CASSPPGQGEYEQYF. The CDR3 bases are TGTGCCAGCAGCCCACCGGGACAGGGCGAATACGAGCAGTACTTC. Based on the CDR3 plus reference TRBV5-4 and TRBJ2-7, the full variable domain is ETGVTQSPTHLIKTRGQQVTLRCSSQSGHNTVSWYQQALGQGPQFIFQYYREEENGRGNFPPRFSGLQFPNYSSELNVNALELDDSALYLCASSPPGQGEYEQYFGPGTRLTVT.

This clone has a handful of counts. The chain joins TRBV2 to TRBJ1-1; tentative D call: TRBD1 (6 bases). Germline CDR1 is SNHLY and CDR2 is FYNNEI. The V end was cut by 3 bases, the J end by 4 bases, with 12 bases between. The CDR3 is 14 amino acids. The CDR3 loop reads CASSEYREITEAFF. The CDR3 DNA is TGTGCCAGCAGTGAGTACAGGGAGATCACTGAAGCTTTCTTT.

The gene calls are TRBV6-6 and TRBJ2-7; TRBD1 matches 9 bases. This CDR3 spans 14 amino acids. The V gene's germline CDR1 is MNHNY and CDR2 SVGAGI (reference sequence). V dropped 5 bases and J dropped 5; count of bases not matched to a gene: 7. CDR3: CASSVGQGPDEQYF. CDR3 coding DNA: TGTGCCAGCAGTGTGGGACAGGGTCCCGACGAGCAGTACTTC.

The J gene is TRBJ2-2, the V gene TRBV10-1, with 8 bases aligning to TRBD2. In germline, CDR1 is WNHNN, CDR2 SYGVQD (reference sequence). V lost 2 bases to trimming and J lost 0 bases; unmatched junction nucleotides: 5. CDR3 length equals 17 residues. Here the CDR3 DNA reads TGCGCCAGCAGTGAGGCCACTAGCGGAGCGAACACCGGGGAGCTGTTTTTT. Protein: CASSEATSGANTGELFF.